These 17 T cell receptor beta chains share one sample of origin, sequenced in a study of shared clonotypes between healthy human individuals. Only in-frame clones appear in the TCRdb table, and some are missing; sequencing was by immunoSEQ multiplex PCR. The repertoire includes around 2.1 million clones, around 95% of them detected once, and over 0.1% sits in the top ten. Sequencing used naive CD4+ T cells sorted from blood. Subset given: CD45RA+ positively selected. Source of these receptors: a man younger than 35 in good health.

The rearrangement uses TRBV7-2 and TRBJ1-2; D is undetermined. This CDR3 comprises 13 residues. Germline CDR1 and CDR2: SGHTA and FQGNSA. Trimming removed 5 bases at V and 3 bases at J, with 10 bases between. DNA of the CDR3: TGTGCCAGCAGCACTAGCCTGGACTATGGCTACACCTTC. Protein sequence: CASSTSLDYGYTF.

V gene TRBV6-5 combines with J gene TRBJ1-4; weak D call: TRBD1 (5 bases). CDR3 size: 16 residues. V lost 4 bases and J lost 4, with 16 bases in between. The germline CDR1 and CDR2 sequences are MNHEY and SVGAGI. The CDR3 is CASSLDGGSGNEKLFF. DNA for the CDR3: TGTGCCAGCAGTTTGGACGGGGGATCTGGTAATGAAAAACTGTTTTTT.

The chain combines TRBV2 with TRBJ2-6, with D perhaps given as TRBD1 or TRBD2 (5 bases each). The V end was cut by 7 bases, the J end by 2 bases, with 18 bases between. In germline, CDR1 is SNHLY, CDR2 FYNNEI. CDR3 length: 17 residues. The CDR3 sequence is CASTPRQGRAGANVLTF. The DNA for the CDR3 is TGTGCCAGCACCCCCAGGCAGGGACGCGCTGGGGCCAACGTCCTGACTTTC.

CDR3 region: CASSSHRGGSYEQYF. The CDR3 coding sequence is TGTGCCAGCAGTTCCCACCGCGGGGGATCCTACGAGCAGTACTTC. V usage is TRBV6-5 and J usage is TRBJ2-7, with 7 nucleotides matching TRBD2. CDR3 length: 15 residues. Germline V gene lookup returns CDR1 MNHEY and CDR2 SVGAGI. Trimming cost V 4 bases and J 1 base; bases outside gene matches: 7.

This chain uses TRBV7-3 with TRBJ2-4; D call uncertain. The CDR3 runs to 15 residues. Germline values: CDR1 SGHTA, CDR2 FQGTGA. The ends were cut back, 1 base at V and 2 bases at J, with 9 bases in the middle. CDR3 sequence: CASSLNGLPKNIQYF. CDR3 sequence (DNA): TGTGCCAGCAGCTTAAATGGCTTACCCAAAAACATTCAGTACTTC.

The chain is built from TRBV6-1 and TRBJ2-1; 11 bases map to TRBD2. Germline trimming cut 6 bases from V and 5 bases from J; bases unmatched to any gene: 6. This CDR3 comprises 15 residues. Germline V lookup: CDR1 MNHNS, CDR2 SASEGT. This CDR3 is CASRVAGGADNEQFF. The DNA for the CDR3 is TGTGCCAGCAGGGTAGCGGGGGGGGCCGACAATGAGCAGTTCTTC.

This clone was recorded a few times. This chain connects TRBV7-9 to TRBJ1-1; D perhaps matches TRBD1 (5 bases). The CDR3 runs 14 residues. Germline assignment: CDR1 SEHNR and CDR2 FQNEAQ (reference sequence). V was pared by 1 base and J by 4 bases, with 10 bases between. The CDR3 DNA reads as TGTGCCAGCAGCTTAGACGCTGACAGCACTGAAGCTTTCTTT. Residues: CASSLDADSTEAFF. The variable domain in full, completed from reference TRBV7-9 and TRBJ1-1, reads DTGVSQNPRHKITKRGQNVTFRCDPISEHNRLYWYRQTLGQGPEFLTYFQNEAQLEKSRLLSDRFSAERPKGSFSTLEIQRTEQGDSAMYLCASSLDADSTEAFFGQGTRLTVV.

CDR3: CASSQAPKLSTYEQYF. The CDR3 bases are TGCGCCAGCAGCCAAGCTCCCAAACTCTCTACCTACGAGCAGTACTTC. The V gene is TRBV4-1, the J gene TRBJ2-7; no reliable D call. With 1 base removed from V and 2 bases from J, the gap between germline ends came to 15 bases. The CDR3 sequence is 16 residues long. Germline CDR1 and CDR2: MGHRA and YSYEKL.

The chain employs TRBV14 and TRBJ2-7; 13 bases are shared with TRBD2. The junction had 5 bases not matched to a gene; V was cut back by 4 bases and J by 5 bases. The CDR3 sequence is 15 residues long. Germline V lookup: CDR1 SGHDN, CDR2 FVKESK. The CDR3, as DNA: TGTGCCAGCAGCCGGACTAGCGGGAGTTTCAACGAGCAGTACTTC. As protein: CASSRTSGSFNEQYF.

The genes are TRBV27 and TRBJ2-2; a possible D gene is TRBD1 (6 bases). V lost 6 bases and J 6 bases, leaving 17 bases between the germline ends. Germline assignment: CDR1 MNHEY and CDR2 SMNVEV (reference sequence). The CDR3 loop spans 15 amino acids. The CDR3 loop reads CASRIDRIGAGELFF. The CDR3 coding sequence is TGTGCCAGCAGAATTGACAGGATAGGGGCCGGGGAGCTGTTTTTT.

Remarks on this clone: In the same sample, other DNA sequences code for this CDR3. The CDR3 coding sequence is TGTGCCAGCAGCGTAGGCGGTACTAACTATGGCTACACCTTC. This gives the protein CASSVGGTNYGYTF. The rearrangement uses TRBV9 and TRBJ1-2; D ambiguous. The germline V gene encodes CDR1 SGDLS and CDR2 YYNGEE. The length of the CDR3 is 14 residues. V was pared by 0 bases and J by 0 bases, with 6 bases between. The full variable domain, with the rest looked up from reference TRBV9 and TRBJ1-2, is DSGVTQTPKHLITATGQRVTLRCSPRSGDLSVYWYQQSLDQGLQFLIQYYNGEERAKGNILERFSAQQFPDLHSELNLSSLELGDSALYFCASSVGGTNYGYTFGSGTRLTVV.

CDR3 sequence reads: CASNPTGLGTGELFF. CDR3 bases: TGTGCCAGTAACCCGACGGGCTTAGGCACCGGGGAGCTGTTTTTT. The chain links TRBV19 to TRBJ2-2, with unresolved D. CDR1 LNHDA and CDR2 SQIVND come from the germline V gene (reference sequence). The CDR3 runs 15 residues. V was pared by 7 bases and J by 4 bases, with 16 bases between.

The rearrangement links TRBV2 to TRBJ2-2; TRBD2 is a possible D gene (6 bases). In germline, CDR1 is SNHLY, CDR2 FYNNEI. Trimming took off 2 bases at V and 5 bases at J, with 12 bases between the two ends. The CDR3 sequence is 15 residues long. CDR3 bases: TGTGCCAGCAGTGAACAAAGGGGAGGTACCGGGGAGCTGTTTTTT. Translation: CASSEQRGGTGELFF.

In its sample, this clone was seen once. This chain connects TRBV29-1 to TRBJ2-1; 8 bases are a match to TRBD2. CDR1 SQVTM and CDR2 ANQGSEA come from the germline V gene. The trim removed 7 bases at V and 1 base at J, leaving 12 bases unmatched. The CDR3 loop spans 16 amino acids. This CDR3 is CSARTALADSYNEQFF. CDR3 sequence (DNA): TGCAGCGCCCGAACGGCACTAGCGGATTCCTACAATGAGCAGTTCTTC.

The rearrangement links TRBV6-6 to TRBJ2-1; TRBD2 aligns across 10 bases. This CDR3 is built from 16 residues. The germline CDR1 and CDR2 sequences are MNHNY and SVGAGI (reference sequence). With 7 bases clipped from V and 4 bases from J, the junction kept 10 bases outside the gene matches. The CDR3 region has the DNA TGTGCCAGCAAAACTAGCGGGGTATCAGGGTACAATGAGCAGTTCTTC. Residues: CASKTSGVSGYNEQFF.

As to this clone: This same CDR3 is encoded by further DNA sequences in the sample. The chain joins TRBV18 to TRBJ2-3; D unclear. The germline V and J ends were trimmed by 5 bases and 0 bases, with 6 bases remaining between them. The CDR3 loop spans 13 amino acids. Germline CDR1 is KGHSH and CDR2 is LQKENI. The CDR3 nucleotides read TGTGCCAGCTCAGGATCTAGCACAGATACGCAGTATTTT. It is translated as CASSGSSTDTQYF.

V gene TRBV7-9 combines with J gene TRBJ2-1, with 8 bases lining up with TRBD2. Germline CDR1 SEHNR, CDR2 FQNEAQ (reference sequence). Trimming removed 3 bases from V and 14 bases from J; junction bases left unmatched: 9. The CDR3 length is 13 residues. The CDR3 spells CASSFVLAEEEFF. CDR3 DNA: TGTGCCAGCAGCTTTGTACTAGCGGAGGAGGAGTTCTTC.